This TCR beta chain was identified during a study of CD8 T cells in ankylosing spondylitis. The CDR3 spans 15 residues. The germline gives CDR1 SSHAT, CDR2 FNYEAQ (reference sequence). Trimming took off 0 bases at V and 3 bases at J, with 8 bases between the two ends. MiXCR was run by TCRdb on the 5' RACE reads, yielding one entry per CDR3 protein. The table lists 350,000 or so distinct CDR3 sequences, roughly 14% of them singletons. The receptor comes from a male donor with ankylosing spondylitis or in good health (not recorded which). Sample: blood, either unsorted or a sorted T cell fraction (not recorded which). The rearrangement joins TRBV7-7 to TRBJ2-2, with D perhaps being TRBD1 or TRBD2 (5 bases each). CDR3 in amino acids: CASSLARGDTGELFF. As DNA, the CDR3 is TGTGCCAGCAGCTTAGCGCGAGGGGACACCGGGGAGCTGTTTTTT. Using reference TRBV7-7 and TRBJ2-2 for the parts outside the CDR3, the full variable domain is GAGVSQSPRYKVTKRGQDVTLRCDPISSHATLYWYQQALGQGPEFLTYFNYEAQPDKSGLPSDRFSAERPEGSISTLTIQRTEQRDSAMYRCASSLARGDTGELFFGEGSRLTVL.